This TCR beta chain was profiled in a study of T cells in Graves' hyperthyroidism and ophthalmopathy. Pregnant or lactating patients were excluded, as were those with uncontrolled infection or other autoimmune disease. Orbital computed tomography, thyroid ultrasound, serum thyroxine and TRAb, and clinical symptoms together informed the diagnoses. This clonotype has at least ten counts. Amplified TCR beta CDR3 regions derived from RNA transcripts. A first-round RT-PCR of the TCR CDR3 used the HTBI primer set. TCRdb reprocessed the multiplex PCR reads via MiXCR and lists one record per CDR3 protein. The sample records 200,000 to 250,000 distinct CDR3 sequences, about a sixth being singletons. Sequencing input: blood. The receptor was isolated from a woman aged 18 to 35 with Graves' ophthalmopathy.

CDR3 nucleotide sequence: TGCAGTGCTCCGGGACTAGCGGGAGCCCCGCGAGATACGCAGTATTTT. Its translation: CSAPGLAGAPRDTQYF. V usage is TRBV20-1 and J usage is TRBJ2-3; TRBD2 aligns across 14 bases. V lost 5 bases to trimming and J lost 5 bases; unmatched junction nucleotides: 9. Germline values: CDR1 DFQATT, CDR2 SNEGSKA (reference sequence). This CDR3 comprises 16 residues.